The clone carrying this T cell receptor (beta chain) was seen just once. Its target is not known. The data are from a study of PD-1 blockade in classical Hodgkin lymphoma. Study-wide results and caveats: Anyone who began nivolumab under 1 year after ASCT was excluded. In CD4+ cells, TCR diversity went up significantly by C4D1, but in CD8+ cells it did not. Prior therapy or disease activity may underlie the repertoire differences, whose causes remain undefined. At baseline, newly diagnosed patients reportedly showed less TCR diversity than healthy donors.

The CDR3 length is 12 residues. Trimming shortened V by 4 bases and J by 4 bases, and 8 bases separated the two germline ends. CDR1 and CDR2 from the germline V gene are SGHTA and FQGNSA. The data were produced by immunoSEQ multiplex PCR, yet TCRdb's version contains in-frame clones alone and is incomplete. The sample holds under 130,000 clones, approximately 90% seen once. Time point given: cycle 4 day 1 (C4D1), after 5 to 7 weeks of nivolumab. All patients experienced relapse after autologous stem cell transplantation, and brentuximab vedotin exposure was variable. This TCR was recovered from a human donor with classical Hodgkin lymphoma. The genes are TRBV7-2 and TRBJ2-7; D gene ambiguous. The specimen was peripheral blood mononuclear cells (PBMCs), collected before the fourth cycle of nivolumab. The CDR3 is CASSSDLYEQYF. As DNA, the CDR3 is TGTGCCAGCAGCTCGGACCTGTACGAGCAGTACTTC.